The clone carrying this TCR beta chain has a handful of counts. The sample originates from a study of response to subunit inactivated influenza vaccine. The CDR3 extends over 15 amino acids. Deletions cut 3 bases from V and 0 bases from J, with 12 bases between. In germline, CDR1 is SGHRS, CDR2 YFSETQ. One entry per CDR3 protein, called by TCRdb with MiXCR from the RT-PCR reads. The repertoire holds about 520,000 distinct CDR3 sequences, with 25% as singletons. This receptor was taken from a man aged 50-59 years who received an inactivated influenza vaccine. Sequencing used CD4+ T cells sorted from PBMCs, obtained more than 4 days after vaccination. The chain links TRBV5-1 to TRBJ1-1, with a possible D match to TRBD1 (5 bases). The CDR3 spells CASSSTGIMNTEAFF. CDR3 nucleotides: TGCGCCAGCAGCTCCACAGGAATCATGAACACTGAAGCTTTCTTT.